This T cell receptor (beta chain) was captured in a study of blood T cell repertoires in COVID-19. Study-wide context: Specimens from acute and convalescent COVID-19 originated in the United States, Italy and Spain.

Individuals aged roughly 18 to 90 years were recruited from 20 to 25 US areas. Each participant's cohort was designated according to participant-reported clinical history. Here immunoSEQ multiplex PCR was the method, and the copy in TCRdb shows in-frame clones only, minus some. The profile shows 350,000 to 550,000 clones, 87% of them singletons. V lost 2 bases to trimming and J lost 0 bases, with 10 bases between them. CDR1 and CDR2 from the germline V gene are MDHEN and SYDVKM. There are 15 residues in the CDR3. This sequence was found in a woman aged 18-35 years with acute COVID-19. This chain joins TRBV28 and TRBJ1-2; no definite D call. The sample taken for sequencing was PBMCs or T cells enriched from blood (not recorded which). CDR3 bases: TGTGCCAGCAGTTTAGGAGTCAACCCTAACTATGGCTACACCTTC. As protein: CASSLGVNPNYGYTF.